The entry below gives a single TCR beta chain sequence along with its context. Its binding antigen is unknown. No per-base quality is available; no much larger clone lies one base away. Its CDR3 holds 14 amino acids, cysteine through phenylalanine. Of all the DNA, just the CDR3 is kept, 42 bases in frame from base 1. The junction carries 12 bases between V and J, which are trimmed by 6 bases and 1 base respectively. CDR1 and CDR2 are read off the germline V gene as WSHSY and SAAADI. The treatment or condition tag for this specimen amounts to: in vitro stimulation with specific CMV peptide epitopes to enrich CMV-specific T cells. These data are taken from a study of T cell repertoires in cytomegalovirus infection (dated by TCRdb to between 2019 and 2020). At the level of the whole study: Peptide stimulations targeted recently identified HLA-C-restricted CMV epitopes, whose presentation resists viral immunomodulation, together with well-studied HLA-B-restricted epitopes. Donor HLA type was relevant to the analysis, because carriage of CMV infection together with the matching HLA type was indicated by public TCR beta signatures. Results the study describes overall, beyond this receptor: The ex vivo response was dominated by HLA-C-restricted CMV-specific TCR beta clonotypes, and the single most frequent clonotype in two of eight donors was supplied by these HLA-C-restricted clonotypes. In both this cohort and an independent roughly 350-donor cohort, the cumulative frequency of public TCR beta family members distinguished carriers of CMV infection plus the relevant HLA type.

The instrument was an Illumina HiSeq 1500. TCRdb's own reprocessing of the public reads used fastp at Q25 and MiXCR and kept productive beta chains. Each entry merges the rows of one CDR3 protein and shows their most common DNA and genes. In this sample the table shows fewer than 1,000,000 distinct CDR3 sequences, around 32% of which occur a single time. Of the sample, under 15% is held by the ten largest clones. Sample: cultured CD8+ T cells from PBMCs, taken from culture after CMV antigen stimulation. The TCR sequence derives from a human donor in good health (CMV status not recorded). Some clones in this sample may be carry-over from other donors' samples. The chain was built from TRBV10-2 and TRBJ2-5; a tentative D call is TRBD2 (6 bases match). The CDR3 sequence is CASRLGGAQETQYF. The bases read TGCGCCAGCAGGCTCGGCGGGGCCCAAGAGACCCAGTACTTC.